This T cell receptor beta chain was found in a study of identical twins. In TCRdb, the 5' RACE reads were re-called with MiXCR into one record per CDR3 protein. The data contain hundreds of thousands of distinct CDR3 sequences, more than 20% of them singletons. CDR1 is LGHDT, CDR2 YNNKEL, per germline (reference sequence). The CDR3 has 14 residues. V lost 5 bases and J lost 2, with 11 bases in between. This clonotype was seen more than once but under ten times. This same sample was also part of a study on T cells expressing NK-cell markers. That work adds: CD3+CD56+NKG2C+, CD3+CD56+NKG2C- and CD3+CD56-NKG2C+ T cells, once sorted, supplied the TCR beta repertoires.

The chain employs TRBV3-1 and TRBJ2-3, with D uncertain. This sequence was found in a woman between 18 and 29 years old in good health. Sequencing used CD4+ T cells sorted from blood. The CDR3 bases are TGTGCCAGCAGCTACTCCTCGAACACAGATACGCAGTATTTT. Encoded protein: CASSYSSNTDTQYF.